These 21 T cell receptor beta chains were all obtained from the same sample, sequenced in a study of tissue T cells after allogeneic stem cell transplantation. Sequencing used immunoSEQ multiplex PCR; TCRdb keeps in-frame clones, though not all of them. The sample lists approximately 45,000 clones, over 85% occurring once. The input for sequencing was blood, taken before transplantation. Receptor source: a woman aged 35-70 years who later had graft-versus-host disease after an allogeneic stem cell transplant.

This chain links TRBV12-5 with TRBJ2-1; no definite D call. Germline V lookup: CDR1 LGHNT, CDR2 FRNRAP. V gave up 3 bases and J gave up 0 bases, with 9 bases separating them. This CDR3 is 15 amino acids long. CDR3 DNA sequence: TGTGCTAGTGGTTTTAGCCCGAGCTCCTACAATGAGCAGTTCTTC. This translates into CASGFSPSSYNEQFF.

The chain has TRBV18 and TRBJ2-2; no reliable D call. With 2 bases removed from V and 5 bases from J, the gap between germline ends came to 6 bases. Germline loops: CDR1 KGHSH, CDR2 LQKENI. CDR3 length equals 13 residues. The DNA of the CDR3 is TGTGCCAGCTCACCAGATTTAACCGGGGAGCTGTTTTTT. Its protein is CASSPDLTGELFF.

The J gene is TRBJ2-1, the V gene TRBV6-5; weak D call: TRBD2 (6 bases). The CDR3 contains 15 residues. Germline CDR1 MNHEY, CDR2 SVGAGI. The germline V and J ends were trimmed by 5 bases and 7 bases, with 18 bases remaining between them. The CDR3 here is CASSRREAFGNEQFF. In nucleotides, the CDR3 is TGTGCCAGCAGTCGGAGGGAGGCATTTGGGAATGAGCAGTTCTTC.

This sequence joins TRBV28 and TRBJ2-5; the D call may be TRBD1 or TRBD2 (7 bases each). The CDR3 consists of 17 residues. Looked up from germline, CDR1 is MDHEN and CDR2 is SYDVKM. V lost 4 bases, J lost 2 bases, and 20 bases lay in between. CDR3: CASSSLGGGRYQETQYF. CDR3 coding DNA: TGTGCCAGCAGTTCCCTGGGAGGGGGCCGGTATCAAGAGACCCAGTACTTC.

CDR3 sequence: CASSSGQGTYNEQFF. CDR3 coding DNA: TGTGCCAGCAGCTCCGGACAGGGAACCTACAATGAGCAGTTCTTC. The chain joins TRBV7-9 to TRBJ2-1; 8 bases fit TRBD1. This CDR3 is built from 15 residues. Germline V lookup: CDR1 SEHNR, CDR2 FQNEAQ (reference sequence). V lost 4 bases and J lost 2; bases outside the gene matches: 4.

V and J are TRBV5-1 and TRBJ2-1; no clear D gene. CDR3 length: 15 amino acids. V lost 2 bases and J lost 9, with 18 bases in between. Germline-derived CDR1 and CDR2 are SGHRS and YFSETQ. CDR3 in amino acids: CASSLGTGGPGEQFF. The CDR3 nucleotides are TGCGCCAGCAGCTTAGGAACTGGTGGCCCGGGTGAGCAGTTCTTC.

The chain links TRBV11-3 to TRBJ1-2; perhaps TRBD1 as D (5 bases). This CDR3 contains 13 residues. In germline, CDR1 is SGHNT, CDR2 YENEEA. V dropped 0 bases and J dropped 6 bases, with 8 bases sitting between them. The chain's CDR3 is CASSLEGTDGYTF. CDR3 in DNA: TGTGCCAGCAGCTTAGAGGGGACGGATGGCTACACCTTC.

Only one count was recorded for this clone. CDR3 DNA sequence: TGTGCCAGCAGTTTCATTCTGGGAGAACATAGGGAGCAGTTCTTC. Translated, it gives CASSFILGEHREQFF. This chain links TRBV27 with TRBJ2-1; maybe TRBD2 (5 bases). The CDR3 contains 15 residues. V lost 3 bases and J 10 bases, leaving 19 bases between the germline ends. The germline V gene has CDR1 MNHEY and CDR2 SMNVEV (reference sequence).

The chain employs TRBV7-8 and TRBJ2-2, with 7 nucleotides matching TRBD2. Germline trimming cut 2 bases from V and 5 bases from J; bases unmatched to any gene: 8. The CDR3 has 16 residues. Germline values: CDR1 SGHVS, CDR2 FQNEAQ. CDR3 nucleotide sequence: TGTGCCAGCAGCTTAAGGGCGGGAGTGATAACCGGGGAGCTGTTTTTT. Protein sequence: CASSLRAGVITGELFF.

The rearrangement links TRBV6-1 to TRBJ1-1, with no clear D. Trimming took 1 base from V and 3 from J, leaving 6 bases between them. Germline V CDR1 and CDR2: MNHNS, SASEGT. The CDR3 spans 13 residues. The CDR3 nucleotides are TGTGCCAGCAGTGAAGTTAAGGACACTGAAGCTTTCTTT. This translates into CASSEVKDTEAFF.

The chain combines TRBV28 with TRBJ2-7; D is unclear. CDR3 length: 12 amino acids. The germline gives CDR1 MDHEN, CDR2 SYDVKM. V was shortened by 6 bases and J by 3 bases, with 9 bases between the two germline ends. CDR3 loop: CASRPQDYEQYF. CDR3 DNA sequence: TGTGCCAGCAGGCCGCAAGACTACGAGCAGTACTTC.

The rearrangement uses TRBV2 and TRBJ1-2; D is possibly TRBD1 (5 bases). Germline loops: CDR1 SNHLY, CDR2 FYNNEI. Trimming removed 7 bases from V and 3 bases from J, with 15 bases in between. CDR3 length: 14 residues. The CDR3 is CASTSGASYYGYTF. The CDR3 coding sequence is TGTGCCAGCACCTCCGGGGCGTCCTACTATGGCTACACCTTC.

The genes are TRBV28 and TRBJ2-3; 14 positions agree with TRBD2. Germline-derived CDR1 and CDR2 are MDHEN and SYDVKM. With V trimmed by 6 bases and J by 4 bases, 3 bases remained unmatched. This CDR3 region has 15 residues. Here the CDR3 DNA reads TGTGCCAGCAGAGCGGGACTAGCGGGAGCAGATACGCAGTATTTT. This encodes CASRAGLAGADTQYF.

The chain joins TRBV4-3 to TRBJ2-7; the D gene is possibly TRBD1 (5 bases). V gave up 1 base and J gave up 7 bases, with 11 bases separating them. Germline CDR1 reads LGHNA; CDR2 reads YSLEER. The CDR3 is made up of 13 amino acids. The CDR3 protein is CASSQGQGGEQYF. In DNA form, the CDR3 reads TGCGCCAGCAGCCAAGGGCAGGGTGGGGAGCAGTACTTC.

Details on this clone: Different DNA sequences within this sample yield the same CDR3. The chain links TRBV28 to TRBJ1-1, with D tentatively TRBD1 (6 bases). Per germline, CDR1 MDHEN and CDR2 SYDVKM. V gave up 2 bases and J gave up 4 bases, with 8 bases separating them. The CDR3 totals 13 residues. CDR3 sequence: CASSLGGSTEAFF. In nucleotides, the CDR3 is TGTGCCAGCAGTTTAGGGGGCTCCACTGAAGCTTTCTTT. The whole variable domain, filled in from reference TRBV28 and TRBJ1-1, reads DVKVTQSSRYLVKRTGEKVFLECVQDMDHENMFWYRQDPGLGLRLIYFSYDVKMKEKGDIPEGYSVSREKKERFSLILESASTNQTSMYLCASSLGGSTEAFFGQGTRLTVV.

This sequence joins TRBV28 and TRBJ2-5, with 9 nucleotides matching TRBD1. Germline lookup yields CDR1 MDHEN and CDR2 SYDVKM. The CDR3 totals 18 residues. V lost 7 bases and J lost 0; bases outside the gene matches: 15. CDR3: CASTTEGQGLFHQETQYF. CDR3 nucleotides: TGTGCCAGCACCACGGAGGGACAGGGTCTCTTTCACCAAGAGACCCAGTACTTC.

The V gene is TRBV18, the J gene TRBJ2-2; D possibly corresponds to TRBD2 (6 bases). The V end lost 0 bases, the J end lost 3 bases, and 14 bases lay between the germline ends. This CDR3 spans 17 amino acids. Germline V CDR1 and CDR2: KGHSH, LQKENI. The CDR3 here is CASSPPLAGGYTGELFF. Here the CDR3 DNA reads TGTGCCAGCTCACCACCTCTGGCAGGAGGGTACACCGGGGAGCTGTTTTTT. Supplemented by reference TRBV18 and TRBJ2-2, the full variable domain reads NAGVMQNPRHLVRRRGQEARLRCSPMKGHSHVYWYRQLPEEGLKFMVYLQKENIIDESGMPKERFSAEFPKEGPSILRIQQVVRGDSAAYFCASSPPLAGGYTGELFFGEGSRLTVL.

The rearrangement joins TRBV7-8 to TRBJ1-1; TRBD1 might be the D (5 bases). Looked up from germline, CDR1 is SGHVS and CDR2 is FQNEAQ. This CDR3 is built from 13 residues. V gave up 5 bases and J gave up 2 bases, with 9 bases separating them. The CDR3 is CASSRQGNTEAFF. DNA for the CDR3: TGTGCCAGCAGCCGTCAGGGAAACACTGAAGCTTTCTTT. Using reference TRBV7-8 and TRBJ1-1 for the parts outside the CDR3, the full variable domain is GAGVSQSPRYKVAKRGQDVALRCDPISGHVSLFWYQQALGQGPEFLTYFQNEAQLDKSGLPSDRFFAERPEGSVSTLKIQRTQQEDSAVYLCASSRQGNTEAFFGQGTRLTVV.

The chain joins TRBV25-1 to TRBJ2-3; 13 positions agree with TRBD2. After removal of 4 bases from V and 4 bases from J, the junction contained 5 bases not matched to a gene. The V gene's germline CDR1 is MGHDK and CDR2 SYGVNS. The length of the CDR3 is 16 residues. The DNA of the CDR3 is TGTGCCAGCAGTGGAAGACTAGCGGGAGGTGCAGATACGCAGTATTTT. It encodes CASSGRLAGGADTQYF.

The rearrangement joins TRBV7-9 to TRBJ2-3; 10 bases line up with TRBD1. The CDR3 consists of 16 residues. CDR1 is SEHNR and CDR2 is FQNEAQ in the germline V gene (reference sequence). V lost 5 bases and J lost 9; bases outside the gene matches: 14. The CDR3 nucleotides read TGTGCCAGCAGCCGTGCCGGACAGGGGGTCTCAGGGACGCAGTATTTT. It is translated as CASSRAGQGVSGTQYF.

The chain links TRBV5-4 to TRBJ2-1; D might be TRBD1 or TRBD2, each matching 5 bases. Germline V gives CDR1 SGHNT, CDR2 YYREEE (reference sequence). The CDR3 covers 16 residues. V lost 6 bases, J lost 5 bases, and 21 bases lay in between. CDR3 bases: TGTGCCAGCAACCCGGTTGGGGGAGTCAGTGACAATGAGCAGTTCTTC. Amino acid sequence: CASNPVGGVSDNEQFF.